These 32 T cell receptor beta chains came from one sample sequenced in a study of OX40 agonist ivuxolimab in advanced cancers. Data came from immunoSEQ multiplex PCR; TCRdb stores just in-frame clones and leaves some out. The sample yields 15,000 or so clones, about 90% seen once. Specimen: CD4+ or CD8+ T cells sorted from blood, collected in a trial of the OX40 agonist ivuxolimab. The source is an adult with an advanced solid tumor such as melanoma, head and neck, liver or kidney cancer.

This clone was counted between two and nine times. The rearrangement uses TRBV6-5 and TRBJ1-6; possibly TRBD1 for D (6 bases). This CDR3 has 15 residues. Germline V CDR1 and CDR2: MNHEY, SVGAGI. With 6 bases removed from V and 10 bases from J, the gap between germline ends came to 19 bases. CDR3 amino acids: CASSPEGGSGSPLHF. CDR3 coding DNA: TGTGCCAGCAGCCCCGAGGGGGGGTCGGGATCACCCCTCCACTTT.

This chain uses TRBV7-3 with TRBJ2-5, with 13 bases aligning to TRBD2. Trimming at V came to 5 bases and at J to 4 bases, leaving 7 bases not matched to a gene. This CDR3 is built from 16 residues. Germline V gene data show CDR1 as SGHTA and CDR2 as FQGTGA. CDR3 loop: CASSPLAGGPGETQYF. In DNA form, the CDR3 reads TGTGCCAGCAGCCCACTAGCGGGGGGGCCAGGAGAGACCCAGTACTTC.

This clone came up a few times. This chain joins TRBV6-5 and TRBJ1-1, with 7 bases identical to TRBD1. Unmatched junction bases numbered 6, after V lost 5 bases and J lost 3 bases. Per germline, CDR1 MNHEY and CDR2 SVGAGI. CDR3 length: 14 residues. In nucleotides, the CDR3 is TGTGCCAGCAGTGGTCGGGACAGCCACACTGAAGCTTTCTTT. It yields the protein CASSGRDSHTEAFF.

This chain links TRBV7-9 with TRBJ2-1; D uncertain. CDR3 length: 11 residues. Deletions cut 0 bases from V and 8 bases from J, with 2 bases between. Looked up from germline, CDR1 is SEHNR and CDR2 is FQNEAQ (reference sequence). The CDR3 DNA reads as TGTGCCAGCAGCTTAGCTTATGAGCAGTTCTTC. It codes for CASSLAYEQFF.

This sequence joins TRBV19 and TRBJ1-1, with 7 bases identical to TRBD1. The V segment lost 8 bases and the J segment 1 base; nucleotides outside the gene matches: 4. Per germline, CDR1 LNHDA and CDR2 SQIVND (reference sequence). The CDR3 length is 13 residues. The CDR3, as DNA: TGTGCCAGTGGACAGGCCCGGAACACTGAAGCTTTCTTT. Translated: CASGQARNTEAFF.

V and J are TRBV19 and TRBJ1-2; 7 bases align to TRBD1. V lost 5 bases, J lost 4 bases, and 1 base stayed unmatched. The CDR3 covers 12 residues. Germline V gene data show CDR1 as LNHDA and CDR2 as SQIVND (reference sequence). CDR3 region: CASSAGGYGYTF. The CDR3 nucleotides read TGTGCCAGTAGTGCAGGGGGCTATGGCTACACCTTC.

Written as DNA, the CDR3 is TGTGCCAGCAGCTTGGTTAGCCAGCGGAGGATGGGATACGAGCAGTACTTC. Amino acid sequence: CASSLVSQRRMGYEQYF. The J gene is TRBJ2-7, the V gene TRBV5-5; possibly TRBD2 for D (5 bases). V lost 0 bases, J lost 4 bases, and 20 bases lay in between. CDR1 and CDR2 from the germline V gene are SGHKS and YYEKEE (reference sequence). The CDR3 runs 17 residues.

The table lists this clone with a count of one. The V and J genes are TRBV25-1 and TRBJ2-3, with D perhaps matching TRBD2 (6 bases). The CDR3 runs 15 residues. Germline CDR1 MGHDK, CDR2 SYGVNS. Trimming left V 0 bases short and J 4 bases short, with 11 bases between. In nucleotides, the CDR3 is TGTGCCAGCAGTGAATACGGCGGGGCCCCAGATACGCAGTATTTT. It yields the protein CASSEYGGAPDTQYF.

The chain uses TRBV13 and TRBJ2-5; 9 bases align to TRBD1. The CDR3 spans 16 residues. The J segment lost 5 bases and the V segment lost 0 bases, leaving 7 bases of the junction unmatched. Germline CDR1 reads PRHDT; CDR2 reads FYEKMQ (reference sequence). CDR3 sequence reads: CASSLGYRGLKETQYF. In DNA form, the CDR3 reads TGTGCCAGCAGCTTAGGATACAGGGGGCTAAAGGAGACCCAGTACTTC.

The V gene is TRBV10-2, the J gene TRBJ2-1; D remains unclear. CDR3 size: 13 residues. The V gene's germline CDR1 is WSHSY and CDR2 SAAADI. The V gene lost 4 bases and the J gene lost 5 bases, with 9 bases spanning the gap. The chain's CDR3 is CASSVTVNNEQFF. CDR3 bases: TGCGCCAGCAGTGTAACAGTTAACAATGAGCAGTTCTTC.

This clone was seen just once. This chain's CDR3 is CASSVSRAGDTQYF. The CDR3 DNA reads TGTGCCAGCAGCGTAAGCAGGGCGGGAGATACGCAGTATTTT. The V call is TRBV9, the J call TRBJ2-3; D is tentatively TRBD1 or TRBD2 (5 bases each). The CDR3 extends over 14 amino acids. The V and J ends lost 1 base and 5 bases respectively, with 11 bases between them. Germline CDR1 and CDR2: SGDLS and YYNGEE.

The rearrangement uses TRBV7-8 and TRBJ2-7; no clear D. This CDR3 spans 12 amino acids. Looked up from germline, CDR1 is SGHVS and CDR2 is FQNEAQ. Trimming pared 2 bases from V and 0 bases from J, leaving 2 bases between. CDR3 residues: CASSLFSYEQYF. The DNA of the CDR3 is TGTGCCAGCAGCTTATTCTCCTACGAGCAGTACTTC.

The CDR3 loop is CASSPGPSYPDGYTF. The CDR3 nucleotides read TGTGCCAGCAGCCCCGGGCCATCTTATCCAGATGGCTACACCTTC. This chain joins TRBV5-8 and TRBJ1-2; D is uncertain. Germline CDR1 is SGHTS and CDR2 is YDEGEE. V was shortened by 4 bases and J by 6 bases, with 19 bases between the two germline ends. CDR3 length: 15 amino acids.

The rearrangement joins TRBV15 to TRBJ1-5; a weak D match, TRBD1 (5 bases). Germline assignment: CDR1 LNHNV and CDR2 YYDKDF (reference sequence). Between the trimmed V and J ends, which lost 9 bases and 0 bases, there was a span of 12 bases. The CDR3 is 14 residues long. CDR3 in amino acids: CATQQQGSNQPQHF. The CDR3 DNA reads TGTGCCACTCAGCAGCAGGGTAGCAATCAGCCCCAGCATTTT. Full variable domain (outside the CDR3, taken from reference TRBV15 and TRBJ1-5): DAMVIQNPRYQVTQFGKPVTLSCSQTLNHNVMYWYQQKSSQAPKLLFHYYDKDFNNEADTPDNFQSRRPNTSFCFLDIRSPGLGDTAMYLCATQQQGSNQPQHFGDGTRLSIL.

The chain employs TRBV5-5 and TRBJ2-7; D unresolved. Germline-derived CDR1 and CDR2 are SGHKS and YYEKEE (reference sequence). Trimming removed 3 bases from V and 7 bases from J, with 17 bases in between. The CDR3 runs to 14 residues. CDR3 protein: CASSSYPGLEEQYF. The CDR3 DNA follows: TGTGCCAGCAGCTCCTACCCCGGTTTGGAAGAGCAGTACTTC.

Only a few counts were recorded for this clone. The rearrangement uses TRBV27 and TRBJ2-1, with TRBD2 as a possible D gene (5 bases). Germline V gene lookup returns CDR1 MNHEY and CDR2 SMNVEV (reference sequence). Trimming cost V 2 bases and J 9 bases, with 23 bases left between them. The CDR3 contains 17 residues. The CDR3 sequence: CASSLIPPDGGLTEQFF. The DNA for the CDR3 is TGTGCCAGCAGTTTAATACCCCCGGACGGAGGCCTGACTGAGCAGTTCTTC.

Note on this clone: The same CDR3 also results from other DNA sequences found in this sample. The chain couples TRBV5-6 to TRBJ1-1; the D is unclear. The V end was cut by 2 bases, the J end by 3 bases, with 11 bases between. Germline values: CDR1 SGHDT, CDR2 YYEEEE. The CDR3 contains 14 residues. CDR3 region: CASSFGRGDTEAFF. CDR3 DNA sequence: TGTGCCAGCAGCTTCGGACGGGGAGACACTGAAGCTTTCTTT.

In its sample, this clone was seen a few times. V usage is TRBV29-1 and J usage is TRBJ1-1, with TRBD1 matching over 10 bases. V shed 5 bases, J shed 10 bases, and the junction held 4 bases outside the gene matches. The V gene's germline CDR1 is SQVTM and CDR2 ANQGSEA. This CDR3 region has 11 residues. CDR3 bases: TGCAGCGTTAATGGACAGGGGGGAGCTTTCTTT. This translates into CSVNGQGGAFF.

The gene calls are TRBV29-1 and TRBJ2-7; perhaps TRBD1 as D (6 bases). Trimming left V 2 bases short and J 4 bases short, with 9 bases between. Germline V gene lookup returns CDR1 SQVTM and CDR2 ANQGSEA. CDR3 size: 12 residues. CDR3 loop: CSVESGQYEQYF. CDR3 DNA: TGCAGCGTTGAAAGCGGACAGTACGAGCAGTACTTC.

The chain has TRBV7-7 and TRBJ2-3, with 9 positions matching TRBD1. This CDR3 comprises 15 residues. CDR1 SSHAT and CDR2 FNYEAQ come from the germline V gene (reference sequence). V gave up 4 bases and J gave up 4 bases; unmatched junction bases: 6. The CDR3 region is CASSSGQGQADTQYF. DNA of the CDR3: TGTGCCAGCAGCTCTGGACAGGGGCAGGCAGATACGCAGTATTTT.

V usage is TRBV7-6 and J usage is TRBJ2-7; D call uncertain. CDR1 SGHVS and CDR2 FNYEAQ come from the germline V gene. V lost 6 bases and J lost 5, with 8 bases in between. The CDR3 consists of 11 residues. The CDR3 coding sequence is TGTGCCAGCAGGATTGGGGACGAGCAGTACTTC. Translated, it gives CASRIGDEQYF.

This sequence joins TRBV5-6 and TRBJ1-1; D ambiguous. Germline lookup yields CDR1 SGHDT and CDR2 YYEEEE. The CDR3 extends over 14 amino acids. The V gene lost 2 bases and the J gene lost 3 bases, with 11 bases spanning the gap. The CDR3 protein is CASSFGVSDTEAFF. CDR3 nucleotides: TGTGCCAGCAGCTTCGGGGTATCCGACACTGAAGCTTTCTTT.

Written as DNA, the CDR3 is TGTGCTAGTGGTTCCCCGGTAGAGCGTAACACTGAAGCTTTCTTT. Amino acids: CASGSPVERNTEAFF. This rearrangement joins TRBV12-5 to TRBJ1-1; D unclear. The CDR3 extends over 15 amino acids. V dropped 4 bases and J dropped 2 bases, with 14 bases sitting between them. The germline V gene has CDR1 LGHNT and CDR2 FRNRAP.

The V and J genes are TRBV5-6 and TRBJ1-2, with 7 bases lining up with TRBD1. Germline CDR1 SGHDT, CDR2 YYEEEE. The CDR3 is made up of 14 amino acids. Trimming at V came to 3 bases and at J to 4 bases, leaving 6 bases not matched to a gene. The CDR3 spells CASSSGDSPYGYTF. CDR3 bases: TGTGCCAGCAGCTCTGGGGACAGCCCCTATGGCTACACCTTC.

This clone has more than one count but fewer than ten. The V gene is TRBV7-9, the J gene TRBJ2-5; either TRBD1 or TRBD2 may supply D (5 bases each). Germline loops: CDR1 SEHNR, CDR2 FQNEAQ (reference sequence). The CDR3 is made up of 14 amino acids. Trimming stripped 5 bases from V and 5 bases from J, with 15 bases between. CDR3 nucleotides: TGTGCCAGCAGCCGACGGGACGCCTTGGAGACCCAGTACTTC. The encoded protein is CASSRRDALETQYF.

The rearrangement uses TRBV7-8 and TRBJ2-6; D is unclear. Germline CDR1 is SGHVS and CDR2 is FQNEAQ. This CDR3 region has 18 residues. Trimming stripped 5 bases from V and 5 bases from J, with 22 bases between. The CDR3 reads CASSQQAYPQSRANVLTF. The CDR3 DNA is TGTGCCAGCAGCCAACAAGCTTACCCACAAAGTCGGGCCAACGTCCTGACTTTC.

This clone showed up just once. This chain uses TRBV9 with TRBJ2-1, with TRBD1 matching 7 bases. This CDR3 has 16 amino acids. CDR1 and CDR2 from the germline V gene are SGDLS and YYNGEE. J was trimmed by 3 bases and V by 4 bases; bases with no gene match: 10. CDR3: CASSPRGGLGYNEQFF. The DNA of the CDR3 is TGTGCCAGCAGCCCCCGAGGGGGCCTTGGCTACAATGAGCAGTTCTTC.

This chain uses TRBV5-8 with TRBJ1-1; possible D gene TRBD1, 6 bases. CDR1 and CDR2 from the germline V gene are SGHTS and YDEGEE. V was cut by 0 bases and J by 2 bases, with 17 bases left in between. The CDR3 spans 17 residues. DNA of the CDR3: TGTGCCAGCAGCTTGGTTGTCAGGGGTAGAGGAAACACTGAAGCTTTCTTT. Translated, it gives CASSLVVRGRGNTEAFF.

The chain couples TRBV5-6 to TRBJ1-2, with D possibly matching TRBD1 (5 bases). V was trimmed by 0 bases and J by 4 bases, leaving 7 bases between them. The CDR3 contains 13 residues. Germline CDR1 reads SGHDT; CDR2 reads YYEEEE. The chain's CDR3 is CASSLGQSYGYTF. The CDR3 nucleotides read TGTGCCAGCAGCTTGGGACAGAGCTATGGCTACACCTTC.

DNA of the CDR3: TGTGCCACCAGCAGAGATGGAGGTAGCTCCTACGAGCAGTACTTC. This translates into CATSRDGGSSYEQYF. The rearrangement links TRBV15 to TRBJ2-7; tentatively, D is TRBD2 (5 bases). The V and J ends lost 0 bases and 0 bases respectively, with 9 bases between them. This CDR3 is 15 amino acids long. Germline V CDR1 and CDR2: LNHNV, YYDKDF (reference sequence).

This chain connects TRBV18 to TRBJ1-1; D unresolved. Germline lookup yields CDR1 KGHSH and CDR2 LQKENI. This CDR3 has 14 amino acids. V lost 3 bases, J lost 0 bases, and 8 bases lay in between. This CDR3 is CASSPYRVNTEAFF. CDR3 in DNA: TGTGCCAGCTCACCGTACAGAGTGAACACTGAAGCTTTCTTT.

The chain employs TRBV7-6 and TRBJ2-3, with a possible D match to TRBD1 (5 bases). Germline CDR1 reads SGHVS; CDR2 reads FNYEAQ. V was shortened by 3 bases and J by 4 bases, with 11 bases between the two germline ends. The CDR3 contains 14 residues. The CDR3 DNA reads as TGTGCCAGCAGCTTTGACCCAGGGTCAGATACGCAGTATTTT. Its protein is CASSFDPGSDTQYF.